The clone carrying this TCR beta chain appeared many times. The sample originates from a study of human T cells and chemical hapten exposure. Each CDR3 protein gets one entry after TCRdb re-called the RACE reads with MiXCR. Among approximately 41,000 distinct CDR3 sequences listed, 3% to 4% were seen once. Time point reported: patch test 1, 2 weeks after DPC sensitization. Described treatment: therapeutic diphenylcyclopropenone sensitization with weekly scalp DPC. Blood, whole and unfractionated, served as the source for total RNA extraction. Sequenced material: whole blood, taken in connection with sensitization to the hapten diphenylcyclopropenone (DPC). This TCR was sampled from a man in his fifties with alopecia areata. Some clones in this sample may be carry-over from other donors' samples.

CDR3 bases: TGCGCCAGCAGCTTGGGGTCGGGCACTGAAGCTTTCTTT. This sequence encodes CASSLGSGTEAFF. J is TRBJ1-1 and V is TRBV5-1; D not certain. The V gene's germline CDR1 is SGHRS and CDR2 YFSETQ. Trimming stripped 0 bases from V and 4 bases from J, with 7 bases between. This CDR3 has 13 residues.